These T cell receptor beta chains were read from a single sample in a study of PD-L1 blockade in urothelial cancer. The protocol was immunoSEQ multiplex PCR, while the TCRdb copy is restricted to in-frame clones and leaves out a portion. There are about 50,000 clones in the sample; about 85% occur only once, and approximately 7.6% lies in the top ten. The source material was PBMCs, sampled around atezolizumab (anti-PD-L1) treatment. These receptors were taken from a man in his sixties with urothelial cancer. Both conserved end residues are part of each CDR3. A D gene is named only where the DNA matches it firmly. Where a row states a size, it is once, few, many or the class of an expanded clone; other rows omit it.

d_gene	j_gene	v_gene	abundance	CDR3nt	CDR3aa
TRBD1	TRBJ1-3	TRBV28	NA	TGTGCCAGCAGCCAGACAGGGAGTGGAAACACCATATATTTT	CASSQTGSGNTIYF
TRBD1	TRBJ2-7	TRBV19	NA	TGTGCCAGTAGAAGGGGGACAGGGTTCTACGAGCAGTACTTC	CASRRGTGFYEQYF
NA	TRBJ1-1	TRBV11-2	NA	TGTGCCAGCAGCTTAGTCACAGGTTGGAACACTGAAGCTTTCTTT	CASSLVTGWNTEAFF
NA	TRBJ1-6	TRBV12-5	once	TGTGCTAGTGGTTCAGCCGGGACAAAGTATAATTCACCCCTCCACTTT	CASGSAGTKYNSPLHF
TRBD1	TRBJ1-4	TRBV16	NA	TGTGCCAGCAGCCAAAGACAGGGAATTGAAAAACTGTTTTTT	CASSQRQGIEKLFF
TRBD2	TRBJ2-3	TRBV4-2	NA	TGTGCCAGCAGCCAAGAAAGACTAGCGGGGGACACAGATACGCAGTATTTT	CASSQERLAGDTDTQYF
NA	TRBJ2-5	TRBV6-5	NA	TGTGCCAGCAGTTCTCCAGGAGGTTGGGAGACCCAGTACTTC	CASSSPGGWETQYF
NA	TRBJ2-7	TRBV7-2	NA	TGTGCCAGCAGCCTTGTGGAGTTCGGCTCCTACGAGCAGTACTTC	CASSLVEFGSYEQYF
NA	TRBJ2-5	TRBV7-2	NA	TGTGCCAGCAGCTTGCGGTGGGCAGGGCAGGGAGAGACCCAGTACTTC	CASSLRWAGQGETQYF
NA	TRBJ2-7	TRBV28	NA	TGTGCCAGCAGTTTCCCAGGGTCCGCCTACGAGCAGTACTTC	CASSFPGSAYEQYF
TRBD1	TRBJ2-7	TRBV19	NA	TGTGCCCCCAACAGGGACAGGGACTCCTACGAGCAGTACTTC	CAPNRDRDSYEQYF
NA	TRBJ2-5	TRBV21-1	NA	TGTGCCAGCAGCTTCCGTCGGACAGGGCAAGAGACCCAGTACTTC	CASSFRRTGQETQYF
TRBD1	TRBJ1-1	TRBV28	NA	TGTGCCAGCAGTATGGACAGGGGGCAAACTGAAGCTTTCTTT	CASSMDRGQTEAFF
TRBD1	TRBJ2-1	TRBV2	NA	TGTGCCAGCTCCGGGACAGGCTTTAATGAGCAGTTCTTC	CASSGTGFNEQFF
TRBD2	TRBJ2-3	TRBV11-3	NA	TGTGCCAGCAGCTTACCGGTACTAGCGGGGGTATCAGATACGCAGTATTTT	CASSLPVLAGVSDTQYF
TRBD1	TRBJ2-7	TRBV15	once	TGTGCCACCAGCAGAGATCGTAGGGGGCAGCAGTACTTC	CATSRDRRGQQYF
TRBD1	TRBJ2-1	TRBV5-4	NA	TGTGCCAGCAGCTTTAAGGGACAGATCAATGAGCAGTTCTTC	CASSFKGQINEQFF
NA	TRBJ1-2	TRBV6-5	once	TGTGCCAGCAGCCGGAGGGGAGGCTATGGCTACACCTTC	CASSRRGGYGYTF
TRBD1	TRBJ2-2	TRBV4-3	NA	TGCGCCAGCAGCCAAGAGCCTCCAGGGGGCGACACCGGGGAGCTGTTTTTT	CASSQEPPGGDTGELFF
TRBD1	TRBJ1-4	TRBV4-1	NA	TGCGCCAGCAGCCAAGACCGGACAGGGGAAACTAATGAAAAACTGTTTTTT	CASSQDRTGETNEKLFF
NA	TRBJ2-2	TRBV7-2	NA	TGTGCCAGCAGCATTCAGCGGAACACCGGGGAGCTGTTTTTT	CASSIQRNTGELFF
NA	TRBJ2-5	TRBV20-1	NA	TGCAGTACATCTCCCGGGGAGACCCAGTACTTC	CSTSPGETQYF
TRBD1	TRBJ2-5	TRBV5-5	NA	TGTGCCAGCAGCTTGGACCAGGGGGCGTTGGTGGGCCAAGAGACCCAGTACTTC	CASSLDQGALVGQETQYF
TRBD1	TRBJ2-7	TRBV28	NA	TGTGCCAGCAGTAGGGACAGGGCGTACCAGTACTTC	CASSRDRAYQYF
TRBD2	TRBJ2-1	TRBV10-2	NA	TGCGCCAGCAGTGAGTTAGGTAGCGGGGTAAATGAGCAGTTCTTC	CASSELGSGVNEQFF
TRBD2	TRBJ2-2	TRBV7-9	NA	TGTGCCAGCAGCCGAGGCGGGGGGAACACCGGGGAGCTGTTTTTT	CASSRGGGNTGELFF
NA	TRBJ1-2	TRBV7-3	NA	TGTGCCAGCAGCTTAGGTTCGAGCCGGGGGGATGGCTACACCTTC	CASSLGSSRGDGYTF
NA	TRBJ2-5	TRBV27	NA	TGTGCCAGCAGTTTGTCAGGGCCTAGGGAGACCCAGTACTTC	CASSLSGPRETQYF
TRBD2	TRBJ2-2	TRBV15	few	TGTGCCACCAGCAGAACTCCAGCGGGGGGGAACACCGGGGAGCTGTTTTTT	CATSRTPAGGNTGELFF
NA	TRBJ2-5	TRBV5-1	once	TGCGCCAGCAGCTTTAGCCAACAAGAGACCCAGTACTTC	CASSFSQQETQYF
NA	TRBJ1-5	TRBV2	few	TGTGCCAGCAGTGTACATAGCAATCAGCCCCAGCATTTT	CASSVHSNQPQHF
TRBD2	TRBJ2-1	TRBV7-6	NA	TGTGCCAGCAGCAACCCTAGCGGGGGGGCGTCCTACAATGAGCAGTTCTTC	CASSNPSGGASYNEQFF
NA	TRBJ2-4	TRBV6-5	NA	TGTGCCAGCAGCCCCACAGGGAACAAAAACATTCAGTACTTC	CASSPTGNKNIQYF
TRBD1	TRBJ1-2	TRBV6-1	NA	TGTGCCAGCAGTGGAGGGACAGGGGTCGACTATGGCTACACCTTC	CASSGGTGVDYGYTF
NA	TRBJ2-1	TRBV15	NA	TGTGCCACCAGCCTAGATGGGGCACAGATAAATGAGCAGTTCTTC	CATSLDGAQINEQFF
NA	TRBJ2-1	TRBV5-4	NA	TGTGCCAGCAGCTTACGGCCGGGATACAATGAGCAGTTCTTC	CASSLRPGYNEQFF
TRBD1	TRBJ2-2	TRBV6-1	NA	TGTGCCAGCAGTGAGGGACAGGGGAATACCGGGGAGCTGTTTTTT	CASSEGQGNTGELFF
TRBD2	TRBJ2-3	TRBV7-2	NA	TGTGCCAGCAGCTTACGCTTAGCGGGGGCGCGGGATACGCAGTATTTT	CASSLRLAGARDTQYF
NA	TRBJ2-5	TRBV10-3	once	TGTGCCATCAGGGACCAGGGGCTAGAGACCCAGTACTTC	CAIRDQGLETQYF
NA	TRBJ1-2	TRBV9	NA	TGTGCCAGCAGCGTAGGCCCGGTTACCGGTGGCTACACCTTC	CASSVGPVTGGYTF